The source of this T cell receptor (beta chain) is a study of blood T cell dynamics during melanoma immunotherapy. Method: immunoSEQ multiplex PCR; TCRdb's copy keeps in-frame clones and lacks some. This table has fewer than 7,500 clones, 70% to 90% appearing once. The time point here: pre-treatment baseline. Response was assessed by RECIST 1.1 at 12 weeks, except a couple of rapid progressors. This CDR3 contains 15 residues. The V gene's germline CDR1 is SGDLS and CDR2 YYNGEE. Trimming left V 4 bases short and J 1 base short, with 11 bases between. The source was blood, collected from a patient treated with checkpoint blockade. The clonotype originates from a human donor with melanoma. The rearrangement joins TRBV9 to TRBJ1-4; no definite D call. This CDR3 is CASSSTVGTNEKLFF. CDR3 bases: TGTGCCAGCAGCTCCACGGTGGGAACTAATGAAAAACTGTTTTTT.